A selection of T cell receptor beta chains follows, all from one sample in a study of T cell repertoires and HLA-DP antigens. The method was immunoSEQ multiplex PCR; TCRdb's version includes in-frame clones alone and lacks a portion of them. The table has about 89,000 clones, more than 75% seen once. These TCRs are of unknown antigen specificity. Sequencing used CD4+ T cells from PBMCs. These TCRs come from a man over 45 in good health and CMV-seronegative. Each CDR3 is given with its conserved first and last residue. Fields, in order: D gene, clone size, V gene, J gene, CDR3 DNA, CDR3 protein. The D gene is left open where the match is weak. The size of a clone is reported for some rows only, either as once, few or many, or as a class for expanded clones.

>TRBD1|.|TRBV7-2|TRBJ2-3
TGTGCCAGCAGCGCGGCCAGGGGGCCGCAGTATTTT
CASSAARGPQYF
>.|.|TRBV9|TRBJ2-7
TGTGCCAGCAGCCCCCGTCCGGCTAATTCCTACGAGCAGTACTTC
CASSPRPANSYEQYF
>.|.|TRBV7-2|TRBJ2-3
TGTGCCAGCAGCCGCGAGCCACACACAGATACGCAGTATTTT
CASSREPHTDTQYF
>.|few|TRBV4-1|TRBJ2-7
TGCGCCAGCAGCCCATCGGACGAGAACTACGAGCAGTACTTC
CASSPSDENYEQYF
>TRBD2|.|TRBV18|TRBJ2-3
TGTGCCAGCTCACTTCCTATCGGAGCGGGAGCTGGAGATACGCAGTATTTT
CASSLPIGAGAGDTQYF
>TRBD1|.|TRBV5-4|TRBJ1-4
TGTGCCAGCAGTTGGGACAGGCAAAATGAAAAACTGTTTTTT
CASSWDRQNEKLFF
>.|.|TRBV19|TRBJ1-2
TGTGCCAGTAGCCGGGAAGAGGGCTACACCTTC
CASSREEGYTF
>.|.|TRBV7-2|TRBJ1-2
TGTGCCAGCAGCTTAGATGGACAGCTCTATGGCTACACCTTC
CASSLDGQLYGYTF
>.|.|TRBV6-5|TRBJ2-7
TGTGCCAGCAGTCGGGCGCTAAGCTCCTACGAGCAGTACTTC
CASSRALSSYEQYF
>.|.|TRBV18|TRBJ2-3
TGTGCCAGCTCAGATTCTAGCTTGACAGATACGCAGTATTTT
CASSDSSLTDTQYF
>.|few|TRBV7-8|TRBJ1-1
TGTGCCAGCAGAAACAGCCGCTGGAACACTGAAGCTTTCTTT
CASRNSRWNTEAFF
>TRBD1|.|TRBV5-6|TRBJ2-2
TGTGCCAGCAGCTTGTATGGACAGGGGGGCACCGGGGAGCTGTTTTTT
CASSLYGQGGTGELFF
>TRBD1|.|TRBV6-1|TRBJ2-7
TGTGCCAGCAGTGAATCAGGGGGCGAGCAGTACTTC
CASSESGGEQYF
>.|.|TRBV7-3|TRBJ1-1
TGTGCCAGCAGCTCGGGTCTGAACACTGAAGCTTTCTTT
CASSSGLNTEAFF
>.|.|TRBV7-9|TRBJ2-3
TGTGCCAGCACCCCTCGACAGGCCGTCACAGATACGCAGTATTTT
CASTPRQAVTDTQYF
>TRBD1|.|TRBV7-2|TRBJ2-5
TGTGCCAGCAGCTTACTGAGACAGGGTGCGCGAGAGACCCAGTACTTC
CASSLLRQGARETQYF
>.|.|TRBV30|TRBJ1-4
TGTGCCTGGAGGAACAGTCCCGAAAAACTGTTTTTT
CAWRNSPEKLFF
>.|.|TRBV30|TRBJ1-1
TGTGCCTGGAGTATCGGTCCTGAAGCTTTCTTT
CAWSIGPEAFF
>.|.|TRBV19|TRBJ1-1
TGTGCCAGTAGCGATCGCAGGGGATACACTGAAGCTTTCTTT
CASSDRRGYTEAFF
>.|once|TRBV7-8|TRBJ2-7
TGTGCCAGCAGCTTAGCTAGCAGCTACGAGCAGTACTTC
CASSLASSYEQYF
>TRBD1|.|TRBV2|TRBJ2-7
TGTGCCAGCACCCGGGACAGAACCTACGAGCAGTACTTC
CASTRDRTYEQYF
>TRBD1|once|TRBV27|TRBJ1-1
TGTGCCAGCAGTTCCGGACAGGCCTGGAACACTGAAGCTTTCTTT
CASSSGQAWNTEAFF
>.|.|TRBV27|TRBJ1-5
TGTGCCAGCAGATCCGGTCGGGGGCCTAGGCAGCCCCAGCATTTT
CASRSGRGPRQPQHF
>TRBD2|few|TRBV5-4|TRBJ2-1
TGTGCCAGCAGCTTGGCTAGCGGGAGGGGAAACAATGAGCAGTTCTTC
CASSLASGRGNNEQFF
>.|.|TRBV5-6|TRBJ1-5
TGTGCCAGCAGCTTGGCTGGCAGGTCCAATCAGCCCCAGCATTTT
CASSLAGRSNQPQHF
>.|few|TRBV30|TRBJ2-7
TGTGCCTGGAGCAGGGGAAGCGAGCAGTACTTC
CAWSRGSEQYF
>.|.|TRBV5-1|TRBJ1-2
TGCGCCAGCAGCTTGGAGGTCCAAACCTCCTTTAACTATGGCTACACCTTC
CASSLEVQTSFNYGYTF
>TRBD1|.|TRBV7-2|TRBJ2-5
TGTGCCAGCGGAAGGGACAGGCAAGAGACCCAGTACTTC
CASGRDRQETQYF
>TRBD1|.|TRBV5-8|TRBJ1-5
TGTGCCAGCAGCTCGGGACAGGGCCATAGCAATCAGCCCCAGCATTTT
CASSSGQGHSNQPQHF
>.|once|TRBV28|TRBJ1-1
TGTGCCAGCAGCCCCGTGGTTGGGGGCGAGGGCACTGAAGCTTTCTTT
CASSPVVGGEGTEAFF
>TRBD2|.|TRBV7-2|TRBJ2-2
TGTGCCAGCAGCATCCGGGAGGGCACCGGGGAGCTGTTTTTT
CASSIREGTGELFF
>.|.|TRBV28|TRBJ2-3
TGTGCCAGCAGTTTCGCAGGGAGCACAGATACGCAGTATTTT
CASSFAGSTDTQYF
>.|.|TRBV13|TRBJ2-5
TGTGCCAGCAGGTGGCGCCAAGAGACCCAGTACTTC
CASRWRQETQYF
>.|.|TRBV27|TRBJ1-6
TGTGCCAGCAGTTTACGGCGGAATAATTCACCCCTCCACTTT
CASSLRRNNSPLHF
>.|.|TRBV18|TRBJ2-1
TGTGCCAGCTCACCACCCGTCGCCGCAAATGAGCAGTTCTTC
CASSPPVAANEQFF
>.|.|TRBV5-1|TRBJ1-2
TGCGCCAGCAGTTCCCTCGGACCCAACTATGGCTACACCTTC
CASSSLGPNYGYTF
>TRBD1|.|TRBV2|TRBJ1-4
TGTGCCAGCAGGGCCGGGACAGGTACTAATGAAAAACTGTTTTTT
CASRAGTGTNEKLFF
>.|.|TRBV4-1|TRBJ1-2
TGCGCCAGCAGCCAAGGTTCGGGGGATGGCTACACCTTC
CASSQGSGDGYTF
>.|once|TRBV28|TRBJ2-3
TGTGCCAGCAGTTTATCCCCGAACACAGATACGCAGTATTTT
CASSLSPNTDTQYF
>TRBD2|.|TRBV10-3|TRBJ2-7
TGTGCCATCAGTGAGTGGGTTGCTAGCGGGGAAAATAGTTACTCCTACGAGCAGTACTTC
CAISEWVASGENSYSYEQYF
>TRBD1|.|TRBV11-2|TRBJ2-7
TGTGCCAGCAGCTCCATGGACAGGAGAATTGGGCAGTACTTC
CASSSMDRRIGQYF
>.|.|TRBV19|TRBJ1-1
TGTGCCAGTATGGAAGGGACGGCGAACACTGAAGCTTTCTTT
CASMEGTANTEAFF
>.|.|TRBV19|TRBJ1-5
TGTGCCAGTAGTGAGTTTCGGGATCACCAGCCCCAGCATTTT
CASSEFRDHQPQHF
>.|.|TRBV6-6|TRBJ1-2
TGTGCCAGCTCCCCTCTCGGGGGCTACACCTTC
CASSPLGGYTF
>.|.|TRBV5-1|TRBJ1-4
TGCGCCAGCAGCTGGGGGGCAAGCGATGAAAAACTGTTTTTT
CASSWGASDEKLFF
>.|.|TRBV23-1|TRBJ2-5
TGCGCCAGCCGCCGGGTGAGGGTGGTCCAAGAGACCCAGTACTTC
CASRRVRVVQETQYF
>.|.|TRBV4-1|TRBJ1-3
TGCGCCAGCAGCCAAGATATGGACAGCAGAAACACCATATATTTT
CASSQDMDSRNTIYF
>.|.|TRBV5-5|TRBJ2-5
TGTGCCAGCAGCTTGGGAAACCAAGAGACCCAGTACTTC
CASSLGNQETQYF
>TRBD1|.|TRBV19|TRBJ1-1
TGTGCCAGTAGCACAGGGGGCTGGAACACTGAAGCTTTCTTT
CASSTGGWNTEAFF
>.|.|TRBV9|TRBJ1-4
TGTGCCAGCAGCGTAAACACAGGAGCAACTAATGAAAAACTGTTTTTT
CASSVNTGATNEKLFF
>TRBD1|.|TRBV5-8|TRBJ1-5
TGTGCCAGCAGCTTGGGGGACAGTGATCAGCCCCAGCATTTT
CASSLGDSDQPQHF
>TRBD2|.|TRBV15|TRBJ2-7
TGTGCCACCAGCAGAGATCTCAGCGGGGGGTACGAGCAGTACTTC
CATSRDLSGGYEQYF
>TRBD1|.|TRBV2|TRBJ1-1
TGTGCCAGCAGGCGACCAGGGGGGCCCACTGAAGCTTTCTTT
CASRRPGGPTEAFF
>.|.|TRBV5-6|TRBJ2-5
TGTGCCAGCAGGGAAACAGGAGCGGGAGAGACCCAGTACTTC
CASRETGAGETQYF
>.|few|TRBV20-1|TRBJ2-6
TGCAGTGCTAGCCCAATCGGCGTCCTGACTTTC
CSASPIGVLTF
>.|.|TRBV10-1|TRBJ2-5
TGCGCCAGCAGTGAGTCCCCGGTCCCCCAAGAGACCCAGTACTTC
CASSESPVPQETQYF
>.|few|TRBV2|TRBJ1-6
TGTGCCAGCATGCACCGGGACGGATCATCACCCCTCCACTTT
CASMHRDGSSPLHF
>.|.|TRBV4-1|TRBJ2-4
TGCGCCAGCAGCCAAGATCCTGATCTAGCCAAAAACATTCAGTACTTC
CASSQDPDLAKNIQYF